These 21 T cell receptor beta chains share one sample of origin, sequenced in a study of shared T cell receptors in the human thymus (TCRdb year 2021). Library method: the immunoSEQ multiplex PCR assay. TCRdb holds this immuneACCESS table with in-frame rearrangements only. Some clones are missing; in checked studies, unresolved V genes explain under half, and the rest has no known cause. In this sample the table shows some 660,000 clones, more than 75% of which occur a single time. 0.0094% of the sample rests with the top ten. These data were also reused for a study on human thymus T cells.

Sequenced input: thymocytes. These TCRs come from a boy in the first two years of life with a congenital heart defect. Donor details come from another sample of the same person, matched by shared clones.

The chain is built from TRBV28 and TRBJ2-7, with TRBD2 matching 9 bases. V trimming: 4 bases; J trimming: 2 bases; junction bases outside the gene matches: 12. Germline CDR1 is MDHEN and CDR2 is SYDVKM. CDR3 length: 17 amino acids. CDR3 DNA sequence: TGTGCCAGCAGTTCCCCCATCTACCGACTAGCGGCCTACGAGCAGTACTTC. Translation gives CASSSPIYRLAAYEQYF.

The chain carries TRBV5-7 and TRBJ2-2; TRBD2 agrees at 13 bases. Being an ORF, TRBV5-7 has a function that is uncertain. The J segment lost 6 bases and the V segment lost 4 bases, leaving 3 bases of the junction unmatched. The CDR3 runs to 15 residues. This CDR3 is CASSTSGRAAGELFF. The CDR3 bases are TGTGCCAGCAGCACTAGCGGGAGGGCCGCCGGGGAGCTGTTTTTT.

The V and J genes are TRBV6-6 and TRBJ1-1; 7 positions agree with TRBD1. The germline V gene has CDR1 MNHNY and CDR2 SVGAGI (reference sequence). Trimming removed 6 bases from V and 8 bases from J; junction bases left unmatched: 6. This CDR3 spans 12 amino acids. CDR3 sequence (DNA): TGTGCCAGCAGCCCTAGGGACAGCGAAGCTTTCTTT. Amino acids: CASSPRDSEAFF.

The chain carries TRBV5-8 and TRBJ2-2; 8 bases agree with TRBD2. This CDR3 comprises 16 residues. Germline V CDR1 and CDR2: SGHTS, YDEGEE. The J segment lost 6 bases and the V segment lost 4 bases, leaving 11 bases of the junction unmatched. The CDR3 loop reads CASSTRGGRFAGELFF. Here the CDR3 DNA reads TGTGCCAGCAGCACAAGGGGCGGGAGGTTTGCCGGGGAGCTGTTTTTT.

J is TRBJ2-2 and V is TRBV6-5, with D possibly TRBD1 on 6 matching bases. The germline V gene encodes CDR1 MNHEY and CDR2 SVGAGI. This CDR3 region has 16 residues. Trimming took off 4 bases at V and 6 bases at J, with 18 bases between the two ends. The CDR3 protein is CASSSQGVSAPGELFF. The CDR3 DNA is TGTGCCAGCAGTTCACAGGGTGTTTCGGCTCCCGGGGAGCTGTTTTTT.

V gene TRBV27 combines with J gene TRBJ1-5, with unresolved D. Germline CDR1 is MNHEY and CDR2 is SMNVEV (reference sequence). CDR3 length equals 17 residues. Trimming took 2 bases from V and 9 from J, leaving 23 bases between them. The chain's CDR3 is CASSLVSPQGRTRPQHF. The CDR3 DNA reads TGTGCCAGCAGTTTAGTATCACCCCAAGGGAGAACACGGCCCCAGCATTTT.

The rearrangement links TRBV19 to TRBJ2-1; TRBD1 matches at 10 bases. Germline CDR1 reads LNHDA; CDR2 reads SQIVND (reference sequence). The trim removed 3 bases at V and 5 bases at J, leaving 7 bases unmatched. This CDR3 has 16 residues. The chain's CDR3 is CASSMDRGAVNNEQFF. The DNA of the CDR3 is TGTGCCAGTAGTATGGACAGGGGGGCGGTCAACAATGAGCAGTTCTTC.

The CDR3, as DNA: TGTGCCAGCAGTGGGGGACAGGGGATTATGAACACTGAAGCTTTCTTT. This encodes CASSGGQGIMNTEAFF. This sequence joins TRBV25-1 and TRBJ1-1; TRBD1 matches 10 bases. V lost 4 bases to trimming and J lost 0 bases; unmatched junction nucleotides: 5. This CDR3 comprises 16 residues. Germline loops: CDR1 MGHDK, CDR2 SYGVNS.

This clone has just a few counts. The CDR3 bases are TGTGCCAGCAACGAACAGGGGGCGGACAATCAGCCCCAGCATTTT. As protein: CASNEQGADNQPQHF. V gene TRBV7-8 combines with J gene TRBJ1-5, with 9 bases matching TRBD1. Germline CDR1 reads SGHVS; CDR2 reads FQNEAQ. The CDR3 runs 15 residues. The V and J ends lost 7 bases and 3 bases, in that order; junction bases with no gene match: 7.

The chain couples TRBV30 to TRBJ1-1; 7 positions match TRBD1. The CDR3 contains 15 residues. The germline CDR1 and CDR2 sequences are GTSNPN and SVGIG (reference sequence). With V trimmed by 0 bases and J by 5 bases, 9 bases remained unmatched. CDR3 bases: TGTGCCTGGAGTGTTTGGAGGGGGCAATCAACTGAAGCTTTCTTT. Its protein is CAWSVWRGQSTEAFF.

This clone occurred once. The chain carries TRBV5-1 and TRBJ2-3, with TRBD2 identical over 11 bases. J lost 0 bases, V lost 0 bases, and 12 bases had no gene match. Germline loops: CDR1 SGHRS, CDR2 YFSETQ. The CDR3 covers 20 residues. Here the CDR3 reads CASSLGRRASGRRSTDTQYF. CDR3 bases: TGCGCCAGCAGCTTGGGTCGTCGGGCTAGCGGGAGGAGGAGCACAGATACGCAGTATTTT.

J is TRBJ1-1 and V is TRBV19, with 7 nucleotides matching TRBD1. This CDR3 has 12 residues. The junction had 6 bases not matched to a gene; V was cut back by 4 bases and J by 10 bases. CDR1 is LNHDA, CDR2 SQIVND, per germline (reference sequence). Here the CDR3 DNA reads TGTGCCAGTAGTACAGACAGGGTTCGAGCTTTCTTT. Residues: CASSTDRVRAFF.

The V call is TRBV11-3, the J call TRBJ2-2; 9 nucleotides match TRBD1. The ends lost 5 bases at V and 1 base at J; junction bases unmatched: 2. The germline CDR1 and CDR2 sequences are SGHNT and YENEEA. This CDR3 region has 15 residues. Here the CDR3 reads CASSGQGMNTGELFF. In DNA, the CDR3 is TGTGCCAGCAGCGGACAGGGGATGAACACCGGGGAGCTGTTTTTT.

V gene TRBV30 combines with J gene TRBJ2-7; D gene uncertain. In germline, CDR1 is GTSNPN, CDR2 SVGIG (reference sequence). The CDR3 runs to 15 residues. The germline V and J ends were trimmed by 2 bases and 3 bases, with 17 bases remaining between them. CDR3 coding DNA: TGTGCCTGGAGTTTACCCTCTAGACCGGACTACGAGCAGTACTTC. This sequence encodes CAWSLPSRPDYEQYF. Full variable domain (remainder filled in from reference TRBV30 and TRBJ2-7): SQTIHQWPATLVQPVGSPLSLECTVEGTSNPNLYWYRQAAGRGLQLLFYSVGIGQISSEVPQNLSASRPQDRQFILSSKKLLLSDSGFYLCAWSLPSRPDYEQYFGPGTRLTVT.

J is TRBJ1-1 and V is TRBV18; D possibly corresponds to TRBD1 (5 bases). Between the trimmed V and J ends, which lost 2 bases and 2 bases, there was a span of 24 bases. CDR1 and CDR2 (germline): KGHSH, LQKENI. This CDR3 is 19 amino acids long. DNA for the CDR3: TGTGCCAGCTCACCAGGTATAGGAGGGCGGAAGGGGTTTAACACTGAAGCTTTCTTT. Amino acids: CASSPGIGGRKGFNTEAFF.

The genes are TRBV10-1 and TRBJ2-1, with D tentatively TRBD2 (5 bases). V lost 4 bases to trimming and J lost 6 bases, with 22 bases between them. Per the germline V gene, CDR1 is WNHNN and CDR2 is SYGVQD (reference sequence). The CDR3 has 17 amino acids. The CDR3 loop is CASSGADPPDLTNEQFF. DNA for the CDR3: TGCGCCAGCAGTGGAGCGGACCCCCCTGACTTAACCAATGAGCAGTTCTTC.

The chain recombines TRBV28 with TRBJ2-7; D possibly corresponds to TRBD1 (5 bases). Trimming cost V 4 bases and J 2 bases, with 18 bases left between them. Per germline, CDR1 MDHEN and CDR2 SYDVKM. The length of the CDR3 is 16 residues. CDR3 in amino acids: CASSSPDRRIPYEQYF. The CDR3 DNA sequence: TGTGCCAGCAGTTCGCCCGACAGACGCATCCCCTACGAGCAGTACTTC.

This clone was counted a few times. This chain uses TRBV7-6 with TRBJ2-7; TRBD2 matches 11 bases. V dropped 0 bases and J dropped 3; count of bases not matched to a gene: 13. The CDR3 spans 19 residues. Germline V gene lookup returns CDR1 SGHVS and CDR2 FNYEAQ. The CDR3 reads CASSLALDLAGGLFYEQYF. DNA of the CDR3: TGTGCCAGCAGCTTAGCGCTGGATCTAGCGGGAGGATTATTCTACGAGCAGTACTTC.

This chain joins TRBV5-4 and TRBJ1-1; no firm D call. Between the trimmed V and J ends, which lost 3 bases and 0 bases, there was a span of 9 bases. Per the germline V gene, CDR1 is SGHNT and CDR2 is YYREEE (reference sequence). The CDR3 loop spans 14 amino acids. The CDR3 DNA reads as TGTGCCAGCAGCTCACAGCTGATGAACACTGAAGCTTTCTTT. It encodes CASSSQLMNTEAFF.

This chain connects TRBV4-3 to TRBJ2-1; 10 bases map to TRBD2. This CDR3 region has 18 residues. Looked up from germline, CDR1 is LGHNA and CDR2 is YSLEER. V gave up 0 bases and J gave up 4 bases; unmatched junction bases: 9. As DNA, the CDR3 is TGCGCCAGCAGCCAAGAAGCCAGCGGGGGGGCGCGTTACAATGAGCAGTTCTTC. This gives the protein CASSQEASGGARYNEQFF.

The chain uses TRBV14 and TRBJ2-3; possible D gene TRBD2, 6 bases. The CDR3 spans 14 residues. Trimming left V 5 bases short and J 5 bases short, with 14 bases between. Germline CDR1 SGHDN, CDR2 FVKESK. This CDR3 is CASSLEGMGDTQYF. DNA of the CDR3: TGTGCCAGCAGCTTGGAGGGGATGGGAGATACGCAGTATTTT. The complete variable domain, with remaining parts taken from reference TRBV14 and TRBJ2-3, reads EAGVTQFPSHSVIEKGQTVTLRCDPISGHDNLYWYRRVMGKEIKFLLHFVKESKQDESGMPNNRFLAERTGGTYSTLKVQPAELEDSGVYFCASSLEGMGDTQYFGPGTRLTVL.